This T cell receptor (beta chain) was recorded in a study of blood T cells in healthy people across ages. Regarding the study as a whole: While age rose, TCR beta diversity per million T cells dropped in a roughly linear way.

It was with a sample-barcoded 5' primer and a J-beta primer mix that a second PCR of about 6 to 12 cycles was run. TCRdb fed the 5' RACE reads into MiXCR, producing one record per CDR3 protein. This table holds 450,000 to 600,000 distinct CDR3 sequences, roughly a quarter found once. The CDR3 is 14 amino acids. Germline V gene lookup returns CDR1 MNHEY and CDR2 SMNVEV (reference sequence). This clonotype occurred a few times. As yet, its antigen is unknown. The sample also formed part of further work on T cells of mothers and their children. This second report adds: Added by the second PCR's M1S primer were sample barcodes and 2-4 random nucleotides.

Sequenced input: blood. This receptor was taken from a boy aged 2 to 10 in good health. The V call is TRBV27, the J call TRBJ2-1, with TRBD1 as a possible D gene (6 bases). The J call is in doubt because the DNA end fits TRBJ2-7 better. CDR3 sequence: CASSSRDTSYEQYF. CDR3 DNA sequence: TGTGCCAGCAGTTCTCGGGACACCTCCTACGAGCAGTACTTC.